This TCR beta chain was sequenced in a study of vaccination effects on CD4 cells after COVID-19. Study at large: Peptide-pool stimulation followed by sequencing identified expanded antigen-specific CD4+ clonotypes in the ViraFEST assay.

This clone has a handful of counts. Its target is not known. The V gene lost 10 bases and the J gene lost 0 bases, with 14 bases spanning the gap. The CDR3 covers 14 residues. Germline CDR1 is SNHLY and CDR2 is FYNNEI. Only in-frame clones appear in the TCRdb table, and some are missing; sequencing was by immunoSEQ multiplex PCR. In the table there are under 40,000 clones, approximately 67% of which are singletons. Isolation of CD4+ T cells took place after 10 to 11 days of culture. Prior SARS-CoV-2 infection was absent in the vaccine recipients, as shown by negative nucleocapsid antibodies. The authors replaced half the medium with IL-2 medium on days 3 and 7. Study findings and constraints: Convalescent patients were scarce, and early post-infection timepoints were absent.

The sequencing here drew on CD4+ T cells from PBMCs cultured without peptide, taken before COVID-19 vaccination. The J gene is TRBJ2-3, the V gene TRBV2; D assignment may be TRBD1 or TRBD2 (5 bases each). The clonotype comes from a human donor who received a COVID-19 vaccine. This CDR3 is CATRARESTDTQYF. CDR3 DNA: TGTGCCACCAGGGCCAGGGAGAGCACAGATACGCAGTATTTT.